The 23 T cell receptor beta chains below were found in one sample sequenced in a study of vaccination and CD4 T cells after COVID-19. Treatment denoted: roughly ten-day PBMC culture with coronavirus spike peptide pools or control peptides (ViraFEST assay). Pre-COVID-19 pandemic sampling (2011-2018) yielded the unexposed donor's CD4+ T cells. Which antigens these TCRs recognize remains unknown. Cultured CD4+ T cell DNA was sequenced using the Oncomine TCR Beta short-read assay. TCRdb called the PCR reads again in MiXCR, with one record for every CDR3 protein. Of thousands of distinct CDR3 sequences listed, less than 30% were seen once; the top ten hold less than 40%. The material sequenced was CD4+ T cells from blood, cultured in vitro. These receptors were obtained from a human donor in good health.

This chain connects TRBV5-1 to TRBJ2-6; D tentatively fits TRBD1 or TRBD2 (5 bases each). With 4 bases removed from V and 0 bases from J, the gap between germline ends came to 17 bases. The CDR3 loop spans 18 amino acids. Germline V gene sequence: CDR1 SGHRS, CDR2 YFSETQ. The CDR3 region is CASSGGPSLLSGANVLTF. The CDR3 DNA sequence: TGCGCCAGCAGCGGGGGACCCAGTCTCCTCTCTGGGGCCAACGTCCTGACTTTC.

V is TRBV5-6 and J is TRBJ2-5; 7 bases align to TRBD2. The CDR3 totals 16 residues. Germline CDR1 is SGHDT and CDR2 is YYEEEE. The V and J ends lost 6 bases and 5 bases, in that order; junction bases with no gene match: 16. CDR3 sequence (DNA): TGTGCCAGCACCCCCAGGGAGGGCACTAACTGGGAGACCCAGTACTTC. Translating it yields CASTPREGTNWETQYF.

This clonotype has just a few counts. CDR3 sequence: CATSGAGGINEQFF. The CDR3 DNA reads as TGTGCCACCAGTGGAGCGGGGGGCATCAATGAGCAGTTCTTC. The gene calls are TRBV24-1 and TRBJ2-1, with 9 nucleotides matching TRBD2. There are 14 residues in the CDR3. Germline trimming cut 5 bases from V and 6 bases from J; bases unmatched to any gene: 4. Germline V gene data show CDR1 as KGHDR and CDR2 as SFDVKD.

This clonotype has a handful of counts. The J gene is TRBJ1-2, the V gene TRBV18; D is uncertain. Germline CDR1 and CDR2: KGHSH and LQKENI. The CDR3 runs 16 residues. Trimming took off 1 base at V and 7 bases at J, with 19 bases between the two ends. CDR3 DNA sequence: TGTGCCAGCTCACCACAGTCCGGAACCCCTATGGCTGGCTACACCTTC. Translated: CASSPQSGTPMAGYTF.

The chain combines TRBV20-1 with TRBJ1-1, with unresolved D. Germline values: CDR1 DFQATT, CDR2 SNEGSKA (reference sequence). CDR3 length equals 14 residues. Trimming removed 4 bases at V and 1 base at J, with 13 bases between. CDR3 nucleotide sequence: TGCAGTGCTATTCCCCCCCGGGGGAACACTGAAGCTTTCTTT. Translating gives CSAIPPRGNTEAFF.

This clonotype was seen a handful of times. V is TRBV5-1 and J is TRBJ2-5; no definite D call. V lost 0 bases and J 6 bases, leaving 12 bases between the germline ends. The CDR3 consists of 14 residues. Per germline, CDR1 SGHRS and CDR2 YFSETQ. CDR3 sequence reads: CASSLEEKLKTQYF. The CDR3 nucleotides are TGCGCCAGCAGCTTGGAGGAAAAGTTAAAGACCCAGTACTTC.

By proportion, this clonotype is medium-sized (0.01 to 0.1%). The chain is built from TRBV6-1 and TRBJ2-1, with 9 bases fitting TRBD1. V trimming: 8 bases; J trimming: 4 bases; junction bases outside the gene matches: 9. In germline, CDR1 is MNHNS, CDR2 SASEGT. This CDR3 is 15 amino acids long. CDR3 region: CASRGAGTGYNEQFF. CDR3 nucleotides: TGTGCCAGCCGTGGGGCAGGGACAGGGTACAATGAGCAGTTCTTC.

The chain has TRBV19 and TRBJ2-3, with 12 bases that match TRBD2. This CDR3 is built from 16 residues. Germline values: CDR1 LNHDA, CDR2 SQIVND (reference sequence). J lost 3 bases, V lost 7 bases, and 8 bases had no gene match. CDR3 residues: CASKARLAGVTDTQYF. The DNA of the CDR3 is TGTGCCAGTAAGGCCCGACTAGCGGGGGTGACAGATACGCAGTATTTT.

The CDR3 here is CASSYSNLWSGYEQYF. CDR3 bases: TGTGCCAGCAGTTACTCGAACCTTTGGTCCGGATACGAGCAGTACTTC. The rearrangement joins TRBV6-5 to TRBJ2-7; D is uncertain. The V end was cut by 0 bases, the J end by 4 bases, with 16 bases between. The CDR3 contains 16 residues. Germline-derived CDR1 and CDR2 are MNHEY and SVGAGI.

This clonotype was found a few times. The chain carries TRBV12-3 or TRBV12-4 and TRBJ2-5; D not resolved. Trimming removed 1 base from V and 5 bases from J, with 8 bases in between. The CDR3 runs to 13 residues. The CDR3 reads CASSLVPGETQYF. The CDR3 DNA is TGTGCCAGCAGTTTAGTACCTGGGGAGACCCAGTACTTC.

The V and J genes are TRBV2 and TRBJ2-7; D gene ambiguous. CDR1 and CDR2 from the germline V gene are SNHLY and FYNNEI. The CDR3 has 12 residues. Trimming took off 6 bases at V and 5 bases at J, with 11 bases between the two ends. CDR3 amino acids: CASRSDKNEQYF. The CDR3 DNA reads as TGTGCCAGCAGGTCCGACAAGAACGAGCAGTACTTC.

The chain carries TRBV6-5 and TRBJ1-1; D is unclear. The CDR3 runs to 15 residues. Trimming cost V 4 bases and J 0 bases, with 12 bases left between them. The germline CDR1 and CDR2 sequences are MNHEY and SVGAGI. In DNA form, the CDR3 reads TGTGCCAGCAGTTCACCCCGGGCCCTGAACACTGAAGCTTTCTTT. Translating gives CASSSPRALNTEAFF.

The V and J genes are TRBV7-2 and TRBJ2-5; weak D call: TRBD2 (5 bases). The V gene's germline CDR1 is SGHTA and CDR2 FQGNSA. The V gene lost 2 bases and the J gene lost 5 bases, with 18 bases spanning the gap. There are 16 residues in the CDR3. CDR3: CASSLLWARGRETQYF. CDR3 nucleotides: TGTGCCAGCAGCTTACTATGGGCCCGGGGTCGGGAGACCCAGTACTTC.

Turning to this clonotype: One end of the junction varies from germline; a read error may be responsible. The chain is built from TRBV7-7 and TRBJ2-5; D is unresolved. In germline, CDR1 is SSHAT, CDR2 FNYEAQ (reference sequence). The CDR3 length is 11 residues. The CDR3 DNA reads TGTGCTAGCAGCCCCCTTGGGACCCAGTACTTC. Its translation is CASSPLGTQYF.

J is TRBJ1-2 and V is TRBV5-1; D possibly corresponds to TRBD1 (5 bases). Germline V gives CDR1 SGHRS, CDR2 YFSETQ. This CDR3 is 12 amino acids long. Between the trimmed V and J ends, which lost 8 bases and 7 bases, there was a span of 15 bases. CDR3 bases: TGCGCCAGTGGGGAGGGGACTGGTGGCTACACCTTC. As protein: CASGEGTGGYTF.

This clonotype was counted between two and nine times. The chain links TRBV12-3 or TRBV12-4 to TRBJ1-2; TRBD1 might be the D (6 bases). The CDR3 loop spans 11 amino acids. V was clipped by 5 bases and J by 8 bases, with 9 bases between them. CDR3 amino acids: CASSRGQGYTF. The CDR3 DNA follows: TGTGCCAGCAGTCGCGGACAGGGCTACACCTTC.

The rearrangement joins TRBV12-3 or TRBV12-4 to TRBJ2-3, with 8 bases identical to TRBD2. The CDR3 is 14 residues long. Losses at the gene ends were 5 bases for V and 8 bases for J; bases not matched to a gene: 9. The CDR3: CASSPGTSQGTQYF. Written as DNA, the CDR3 is TGTGCCAGCAGTCCCGGGACTAGTCAGGGTACGCAGTATTTT.

Relative to its sample, this clonotype is medium-sized. The genes are TRBV27 and TRBJ1-1; the D is unclear. V lost 5 bases to trimming and J lost 6 bases, with 16 bases between them. Germline V gene data show CDR1 as MNHEY and CDR2 as SMNVEV (reference sequence). This CDR3 has 14 amino acids. CDR3 amino acids: CASSLRQSVAEAFF. The DNA of the CDR3 is TGTGCCAGCAGTCTTAGGCAGTCAGTCGCTGAAGCTTTCTTT.

This clonotype was seen a handful of times. The chain is built from TRBV24-1 and TRBJ2-2; D remains unclear. V dropped 9 bases and J dropped 1 base, with 5 bases sitting between them. The CDR3 has 12 residues. The germline CDR1 and CDR2 sequences are KGHDR and SFDVKD. Here the CDR3 reads CATAQNTGELFF. The CDR3 bases are TGTGCCACCGCCCAGAACACCGGGGAGCTGTTTTTT.

This chain joins TRBV20-1 and TRBJ1-2, with D hard to call. The V end was cut by 4 bases, the J end by 5 bases, with 14 bases between. In germline, CDR1 is DFQATT, CDR2 SNEGSKA (reference sequence). There are 13 residues in the CDR3. CDR3 DNA sequence: TGCAGTGCTACCACGACGTTCTTATATGGCTACACCTTC. It codes for CSATTTFLYGYTF.

This clonotype appeared a single time. This may stem from a read error, because a much larger clone lies one nucleotide away. The genes are TRBV10-3 and TRBJ1-2; possible D gene TRBD1, 5 bases. Germline V gene data show CDR1 as ENHRY and CDR2 as SYGVKD. V was shortened by 6 bases and J by 1 base, with 15 bases between the two germline ends. CDR3 length: 15 residues. The CDR3 is CAISSDWGDNYGYTF. The CDR3 nucleotides are TGTGCCATCAGCTCCGACTGGGGCGATAACTATGGCTACACCTTC.

This clonotype was seen a few times. CDR3 sequence: CASRFSTLLGSYNSPLHF. The DNA for the CDR3 is TGTGCCAGCCGCTTTTCGACCCTTCTAGGTTCCTATAATTCACCCCTCCACTTT. The chain links TRBV6-1 to TRBJ1-6, with D hard to call. Germline CDR1 MNHNS, CDR2 SASEGT. This CDR3 is 18 amino acids long. V shed 8 bases and J shed 1 base, with 21 bases lying between them.

The genes are TRBV6-5 and TRBJ1-1, with unresolved D. V shed 1 base and J shed 4 bases, with 7 bases lying between them. CDR3 size: 13 residues. The germline gives CDR1 MNHEY, CDR2 SVGAGI. The CDR3 spells CASSYLRGTEAFF. Written as DNA, the CDR3 is TGTGCCAGCAGTTACTTGCGGGGCACTGAAGCTTTCTTT.